This T cell receptor (beta chain) was obtained from a study of OX40 agonist ivuxolimab in advanced cancers. Whole-study context: Head and neck, renal cell, melanoma or hepatocellular carcinoma were the cancers that dose-escalation patients had.

Study observations and caveats: Clonal expansion was seen in CD4+ and CD8+ blood T cells by week 6 at 0.1 to 3.0 mg/kg. Low levels of normalized T-cell clonal expansion also appeared in some nonresponders.

Generated by immunoSEQ multiplex PCR, the TCRdb table keeps only in-frame clones and is missing some. This sample has tens of thousands of clones; nearly 95% occur once, and the top ten carry 6.5% to 7.5%. Germline CDR1 reads SNHLY; CDR2 reads FYNNEI. V shed 5 bases and J 4 bases; nucleotides not matched to a gene: 5. The CDR3 sequence is 15 residues long. For this clone: No antigen is known for it.

The sequence derives from an adult with an advanced solid tumor such as melanoma, head and neck, liver or kidney cancer. Sequenced here: CD4+ or CD8+ T cells sorted from blood, sampled in a trial of the OX40 agonist ivuxolimab. The chain has TRBV2 and TRBJ2-1, with 10 bases identical to TRBD1. The CDR3 loop reads CASSRTGGAYNEQFF. The CDR3 DNA follows: TGTGCCAGCAGTAGGACAGGGGGGGCGTACAATGAGCAGTTCTTC. Complete variable domain (other parts from reference TRBV2 and TRBJ2-1): EPEVTQTPSHQVTQMGQEVILRCVPISNHLYFYWYRQILGQKVEFLVSFYNNEISEKSEIFDDQFSVERPDGSNFTLKIRSTKLEDSAMYFCASSRTGGAYNEQFFGPGTRLTVL.